One T cell receptor (beta chain) is described in this entry. Using MiXCR, TCRdb reanalyzed the PCR reads. The sample lists tens of thousands of clones, approximately 19% occurring once. V gave up 3 bases and J gave up 7 bases, with 21 bases separating them. CDR3 length: 16 residues. Germline V gene lookup returns CDR1 MNHGY and CDR2 SVAAGI. The data were obtained in a study of metastatic and nonmetastatic thyroid tumors. No patient received treatment before thyroid surgery. V gene TRBV6-9 combines with J gene TRBJ1-1, with D tentatively TRBD1 (6 bases). The sequencing sample was made of blood. The sequence came from a female donor with papillary thyroid cancer or a benign thyroid nodule (not recorded which). Some clones in this sample may be carry-over from other donors' samples. This chain's CDR3 is CASSYSPGQLDGEAFF. DNA for the CDR3: TGTGCCAGCAGTTACAGTCCGGGACAATTGGACGGTGAAGCTTTCTTT.